This TCR beta chain was profiled in a study of cytomegalovirus exposure and HLA in healthy donors. Trimming shortened V by 2 bases and J by 0 bases, and 11 bases separated the two germline ends. The CDR3 is 15 amino acids. The germline gives CDR1 SGHAT, CDR2 FQNNGV. The PCR had 60 Vbeta and 13 Jbeta primers. Sequencing was performed with immunoSEQ multiplex PCR; in TCRdb, only in-frame clones are kept and a portion is missing. The repertoire holds approximately 150,000 clones, with more than 75% as singletons. The chain combines TRBV11-2 with TRBJ2-7, with D perhaps matching TRBD1 (5 bases). The sequenced sample consisted of PBMCs. This clonotype originated in a female donor in good health and CMV-seronegative. The CDR3 DNA sequence: TGTGCCAGCAGCTTACAGGGTATGATCTCCTACGAGCAGTACTTC. As protein: CASSLQGMISYEQYF.